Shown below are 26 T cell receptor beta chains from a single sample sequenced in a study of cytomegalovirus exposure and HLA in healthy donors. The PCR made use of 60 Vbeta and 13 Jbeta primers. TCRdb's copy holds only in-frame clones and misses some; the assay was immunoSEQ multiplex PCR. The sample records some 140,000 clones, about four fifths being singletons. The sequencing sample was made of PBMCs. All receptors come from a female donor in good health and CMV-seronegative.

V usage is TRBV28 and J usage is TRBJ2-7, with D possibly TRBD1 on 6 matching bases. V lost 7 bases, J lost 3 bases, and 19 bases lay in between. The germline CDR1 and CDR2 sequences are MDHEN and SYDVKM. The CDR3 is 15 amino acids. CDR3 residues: CASTLEGDPFYEQYF. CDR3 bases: TGTGCCAGCACCCTAGAGGGGGACCCTTTCTACGAGCAGTACTTC.

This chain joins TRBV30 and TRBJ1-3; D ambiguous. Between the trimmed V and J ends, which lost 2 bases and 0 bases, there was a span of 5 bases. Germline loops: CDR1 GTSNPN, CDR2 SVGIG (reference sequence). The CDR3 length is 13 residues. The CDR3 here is CAWSLASGNTIYF. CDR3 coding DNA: TGTGCCTGGAGTTTAGCCTCTGGAAACACCATATATTTT.

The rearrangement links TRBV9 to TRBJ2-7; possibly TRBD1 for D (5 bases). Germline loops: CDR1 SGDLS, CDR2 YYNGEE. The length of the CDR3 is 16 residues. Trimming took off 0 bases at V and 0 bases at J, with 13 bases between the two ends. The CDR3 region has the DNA TGTGCCAGCAGCGTAGGACTCAGGGCCAGCTCCTACGAGCAGTACTTC. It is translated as CASSVGLRASSYEQYF.

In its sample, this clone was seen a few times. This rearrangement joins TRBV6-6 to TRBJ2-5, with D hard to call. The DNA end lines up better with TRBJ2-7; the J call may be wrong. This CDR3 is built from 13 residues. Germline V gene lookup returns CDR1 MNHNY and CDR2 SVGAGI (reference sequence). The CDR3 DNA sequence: TGTGCCAGCAGTTACTCTACGGAGTACGAGCAGTACTTC. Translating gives CASSYSTEYEQYF.

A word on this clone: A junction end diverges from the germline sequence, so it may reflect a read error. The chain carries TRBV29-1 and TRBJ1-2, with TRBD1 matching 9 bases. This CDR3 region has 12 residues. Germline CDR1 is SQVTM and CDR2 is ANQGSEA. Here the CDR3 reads CSGGQGNNGYTF. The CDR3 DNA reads TGCAGCGGGGGACAGGGTAACAATGGCTACACCTTC.

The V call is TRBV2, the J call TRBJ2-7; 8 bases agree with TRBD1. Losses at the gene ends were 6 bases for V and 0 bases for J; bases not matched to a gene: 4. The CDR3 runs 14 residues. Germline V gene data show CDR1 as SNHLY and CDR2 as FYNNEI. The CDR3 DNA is TGTGCCAGCAGGAGGACAGGGAGCTCCTACGAGCAGTACTTC. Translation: CASRRTGSSYEQYF.

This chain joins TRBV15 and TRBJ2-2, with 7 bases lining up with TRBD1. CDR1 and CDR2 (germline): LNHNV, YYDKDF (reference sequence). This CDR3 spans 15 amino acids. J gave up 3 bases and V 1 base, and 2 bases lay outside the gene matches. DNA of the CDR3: TGTGCCACCAGCAGAGGCACAGGGGACACCGGGGAGCTGTTTTTT. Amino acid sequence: CATSRGTGDTGELFF.

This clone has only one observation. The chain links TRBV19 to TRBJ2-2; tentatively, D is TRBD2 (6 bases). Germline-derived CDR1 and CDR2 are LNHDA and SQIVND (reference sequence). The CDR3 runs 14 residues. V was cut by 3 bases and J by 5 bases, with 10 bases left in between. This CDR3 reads CASSMGGRTGELFF. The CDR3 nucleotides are TGTGCCAGTAGTATGGGGGGTAGAACCGGGGAGCTGTTTTTT.

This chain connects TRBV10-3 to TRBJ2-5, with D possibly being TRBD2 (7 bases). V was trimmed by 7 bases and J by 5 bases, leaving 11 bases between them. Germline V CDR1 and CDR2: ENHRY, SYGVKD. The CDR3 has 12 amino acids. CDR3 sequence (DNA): TGTGCCATCAAGGGCGGGGGCGAGACCCAGTACTTC. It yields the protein CAIKGGGETQYF.

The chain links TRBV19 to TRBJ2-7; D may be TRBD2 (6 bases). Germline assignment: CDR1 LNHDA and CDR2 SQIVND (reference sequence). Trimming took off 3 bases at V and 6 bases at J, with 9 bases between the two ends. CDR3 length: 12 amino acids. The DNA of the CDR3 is TGTGCCAGTAGTATCGGGGGAGGCGAGCAGTACTTC. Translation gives CASSIGGGEQYF. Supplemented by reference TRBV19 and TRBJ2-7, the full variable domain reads DGGITQSPKYLFRKEGQNVTLSCEQNLNHDAMYWYRQDPGQGLRLIYYSQIVNDFQKGDIAEGYSVSREKKESFPLTVTSAQKNPTAFYLCASSIGGGEQYFGPGTRLTVT.

CDR3 loop: CASSLPGDDIQYF. CDR3 in DNA: TGTGCCAGCAGCTTACCAGGGGATGACATTCAGTACTTC. The chain recombines TRBV7-2 with TRBJ2-4, with D tentatively TRBD1 (6 bases). The CDR3 is 13 amino acids. The germline V gene has CDR1 SGHTA and CDR2 FQGNSA. V lost 2 bases, J lost 8 bases, and 10 bases lay in between.

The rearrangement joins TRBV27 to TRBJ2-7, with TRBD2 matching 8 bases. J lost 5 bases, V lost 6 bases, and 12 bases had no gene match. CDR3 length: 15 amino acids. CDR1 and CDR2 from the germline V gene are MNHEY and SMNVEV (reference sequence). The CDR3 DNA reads TGTGCCAGCAGCTCCAGCGTAGGTAGCGGGGACGAGCAGTACTTC. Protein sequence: CASSSSVGSGDEQYF.

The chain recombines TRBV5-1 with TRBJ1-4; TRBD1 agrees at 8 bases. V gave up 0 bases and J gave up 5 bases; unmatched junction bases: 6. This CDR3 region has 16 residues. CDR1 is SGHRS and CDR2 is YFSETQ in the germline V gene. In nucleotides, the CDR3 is TGCGCCAGCAGCTTGGAGGCAGGGGGCGAAAATGAAAAACTGTTTTTT. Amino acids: CASSLEAGGENEKLFF.

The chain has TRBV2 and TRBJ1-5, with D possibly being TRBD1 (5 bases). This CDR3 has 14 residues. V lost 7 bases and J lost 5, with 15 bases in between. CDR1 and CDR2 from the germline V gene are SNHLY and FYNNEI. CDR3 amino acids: CASTMNRLDQPQHF. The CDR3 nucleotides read TGTGCCAGCACCATGAACAGGCTCGATCAGCCCCAGCATTTT.

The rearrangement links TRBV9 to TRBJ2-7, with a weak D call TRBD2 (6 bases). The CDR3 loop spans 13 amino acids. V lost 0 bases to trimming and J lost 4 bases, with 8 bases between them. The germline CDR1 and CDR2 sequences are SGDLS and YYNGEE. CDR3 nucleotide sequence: TGTGCCAGCAGCGTAGGGGGACTTTACGAGCAGTACTTC. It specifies CASSVGGLYEQYF. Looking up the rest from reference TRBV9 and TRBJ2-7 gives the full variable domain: DSGVTQTPKHLITATGQRVTLRCSPRSGDLSVYWYQQSLDQGLQFLIQYYNGEERAKGNILERFSAQQFPDLHSELNLSSLELGDSALYFCASSVGGLYEQYFGPGTRLTVT.

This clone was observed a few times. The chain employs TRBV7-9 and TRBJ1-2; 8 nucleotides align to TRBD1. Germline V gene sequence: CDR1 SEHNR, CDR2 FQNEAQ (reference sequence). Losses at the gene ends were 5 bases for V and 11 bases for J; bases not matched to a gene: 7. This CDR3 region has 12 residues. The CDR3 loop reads CASSLSGQAYTF. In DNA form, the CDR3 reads TGTGCCAGCAGCCTCTCGGGACAGGCTTACACCTTC.

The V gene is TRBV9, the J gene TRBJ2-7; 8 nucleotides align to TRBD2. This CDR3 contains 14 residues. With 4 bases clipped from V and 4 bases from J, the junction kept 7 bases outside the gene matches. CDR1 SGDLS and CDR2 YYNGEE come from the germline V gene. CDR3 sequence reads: CASSPGGGPYEQYF. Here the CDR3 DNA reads TGTGCCAGCAGCCCCGGGGGGGGGCCATACGAGCAGTACTTC.

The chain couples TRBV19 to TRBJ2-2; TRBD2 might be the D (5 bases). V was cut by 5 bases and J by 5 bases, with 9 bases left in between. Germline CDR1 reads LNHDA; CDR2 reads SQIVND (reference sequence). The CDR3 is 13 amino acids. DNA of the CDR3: TGTGCCAGTAGTGGAGGATTTACCGGGGAGCTGTTTTTT. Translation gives CASSGGFTGELFF.

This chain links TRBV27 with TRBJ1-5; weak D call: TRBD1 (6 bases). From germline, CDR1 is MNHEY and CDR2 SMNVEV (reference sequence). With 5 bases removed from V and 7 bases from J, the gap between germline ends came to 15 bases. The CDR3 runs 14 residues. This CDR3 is CASSPAWGGQPQHF. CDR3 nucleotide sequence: TGTGCCAGCAGTCCCGCCTGGGGGGGCCAGCCCCAGCATTTT.

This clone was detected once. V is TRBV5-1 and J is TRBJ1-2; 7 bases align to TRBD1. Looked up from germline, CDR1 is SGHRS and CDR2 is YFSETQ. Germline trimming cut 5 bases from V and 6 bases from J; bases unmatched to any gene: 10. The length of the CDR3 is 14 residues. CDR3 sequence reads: CASRPRDRGNGYTF. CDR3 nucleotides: TGCGCCAGCAGGCCCCGGGACAGAGGGAATGGCTACACCTTC.

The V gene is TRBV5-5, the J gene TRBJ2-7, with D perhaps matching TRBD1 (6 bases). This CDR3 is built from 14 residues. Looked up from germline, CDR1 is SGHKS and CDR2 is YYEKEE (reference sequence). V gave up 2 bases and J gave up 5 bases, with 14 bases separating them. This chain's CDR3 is CASSFWQGLDEQYF. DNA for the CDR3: TGTGCCAGCAGCTTCTGGCAGGGGCTCGACGAGCAGTACTTC.

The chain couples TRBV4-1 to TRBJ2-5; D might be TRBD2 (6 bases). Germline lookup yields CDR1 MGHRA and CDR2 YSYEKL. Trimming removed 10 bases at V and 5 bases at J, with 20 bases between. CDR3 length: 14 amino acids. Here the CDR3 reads CATSHTGAYETQYF. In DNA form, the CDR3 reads TGCGCCACCTCACATACGGGAGCGTATGAGACCCAGTACTTC.

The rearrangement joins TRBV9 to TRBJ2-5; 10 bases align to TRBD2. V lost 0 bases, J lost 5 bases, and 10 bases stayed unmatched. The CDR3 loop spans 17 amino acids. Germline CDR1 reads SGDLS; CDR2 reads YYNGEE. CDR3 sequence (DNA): TGTGCCAGCAGCGTAGGGACTAGCGGTAACTCCGGGGAGACCCAGTACTTC. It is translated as CASSVGTSGNSGETQYF.

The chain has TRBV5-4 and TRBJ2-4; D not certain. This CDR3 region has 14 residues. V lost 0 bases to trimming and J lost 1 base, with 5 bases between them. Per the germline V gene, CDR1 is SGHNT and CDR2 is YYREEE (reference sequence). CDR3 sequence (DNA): TGTGCCAGCAGCTTGGTTAGCGCCAAAAACATTCAGTACTTC. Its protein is CASSLVSAKNIQYF.

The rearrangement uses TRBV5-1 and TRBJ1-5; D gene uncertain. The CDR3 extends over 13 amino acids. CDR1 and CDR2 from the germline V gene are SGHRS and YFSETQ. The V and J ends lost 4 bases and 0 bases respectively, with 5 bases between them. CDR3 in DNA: TGCGCCAGCAGCCTAGATAGCAATCAGCCCCAGCATTTT. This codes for CASSLDSNQPQHF.

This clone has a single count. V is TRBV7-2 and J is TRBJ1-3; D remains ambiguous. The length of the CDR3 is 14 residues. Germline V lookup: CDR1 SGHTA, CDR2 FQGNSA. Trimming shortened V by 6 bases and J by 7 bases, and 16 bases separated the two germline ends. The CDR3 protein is CASSASVAKNTIYF. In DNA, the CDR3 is TGTGCCAGCAGTGCCTCGGTTGCTAAGAACACCATATATTTT.